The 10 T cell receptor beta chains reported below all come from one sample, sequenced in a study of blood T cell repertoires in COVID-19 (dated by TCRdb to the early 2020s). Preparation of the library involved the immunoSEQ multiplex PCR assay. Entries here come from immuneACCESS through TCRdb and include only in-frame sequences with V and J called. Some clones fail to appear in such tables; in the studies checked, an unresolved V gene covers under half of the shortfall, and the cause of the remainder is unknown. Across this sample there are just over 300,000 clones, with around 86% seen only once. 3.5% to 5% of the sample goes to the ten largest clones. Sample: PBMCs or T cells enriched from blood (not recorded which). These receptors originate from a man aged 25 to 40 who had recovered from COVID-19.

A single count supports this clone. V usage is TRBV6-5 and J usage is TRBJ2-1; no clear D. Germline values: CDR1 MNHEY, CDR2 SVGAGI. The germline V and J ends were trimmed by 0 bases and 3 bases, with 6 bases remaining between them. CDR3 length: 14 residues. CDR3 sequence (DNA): TGTGCCAGCAGTTACTCGAGTAGCTACAATGAGCAGTTCTTC. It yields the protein CASSYSSSYNEQFF.

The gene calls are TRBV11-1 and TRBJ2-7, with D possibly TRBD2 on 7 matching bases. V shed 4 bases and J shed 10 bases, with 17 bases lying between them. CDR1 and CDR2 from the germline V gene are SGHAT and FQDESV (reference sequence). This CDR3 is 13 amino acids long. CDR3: CASSSKRDTLQYF. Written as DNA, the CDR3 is TGTGCCAGCAGCTCTAAGCGGGACACCCTACAGTACTTC.

The CDR3 region is CASSLAQWASTEAFF. CDR3 in DNA: TGTGCCAGCAGCTTAGCGCAATGGGCCTCCACTGAAGCTTTCTTT. This chain connects TRBV7-9 to TRBJ1-1; D gene unclear. Trimming cost V 0 bases and J 4 bases, with 12 bases left between them. The CDR3 spans 15 residues. Germline CDR1 reads SEHNR; CDR2 reads FQNEAQ (reference sequence).

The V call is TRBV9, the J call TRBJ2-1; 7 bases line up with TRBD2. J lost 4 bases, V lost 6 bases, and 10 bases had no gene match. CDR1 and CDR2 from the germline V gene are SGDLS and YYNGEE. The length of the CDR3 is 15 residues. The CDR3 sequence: CASTREAGWYNEQFF. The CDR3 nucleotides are TGTGCCAGCACCCGGGAGGCAGGGTGGTACAATGAGCAGTTCTTC.

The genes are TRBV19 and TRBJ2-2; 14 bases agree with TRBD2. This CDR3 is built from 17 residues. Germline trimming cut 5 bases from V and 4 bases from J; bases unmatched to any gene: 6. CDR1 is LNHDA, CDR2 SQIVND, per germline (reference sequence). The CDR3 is CASSPGLAGGGTGELFF. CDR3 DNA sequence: TGTGCCAGTAGTCCAGGACTAGCGGGAGGCGGCACCGGGGAGCTGTTTTTT.

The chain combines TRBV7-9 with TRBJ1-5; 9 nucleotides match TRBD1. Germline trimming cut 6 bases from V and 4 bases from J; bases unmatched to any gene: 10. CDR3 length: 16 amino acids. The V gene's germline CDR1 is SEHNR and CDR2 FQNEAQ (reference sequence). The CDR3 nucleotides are TGTGCCAGCAGTCCAGGCAGGACAGGGGCAAATCAGCCCCAGCATTTT. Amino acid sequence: CASSPGRTGANQPQHF.

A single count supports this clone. CDR3 region: CASSFRGRERGTDTQYF. The CDR3 nucleotides read TGTGCCAGCAGCTTCAGGGGGCGGGAGCGGGGCACAGATACGCAGTATTTT. V usage is TRBV7-6 and J usage is TRBJ2-3; D possibly corresponds to TRBD1 (8 bases). Trimming left V 3 bases short and J 1 base short, with 17 bases between. Germline CDR1 and CDR2: SGHVS and FNYEAQ. The CDR3 runs to 17 residues.

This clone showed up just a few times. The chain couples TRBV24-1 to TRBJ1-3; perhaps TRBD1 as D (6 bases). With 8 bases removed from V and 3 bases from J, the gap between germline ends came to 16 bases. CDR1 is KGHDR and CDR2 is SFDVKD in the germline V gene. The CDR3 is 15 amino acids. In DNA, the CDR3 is TGTGCCACCAACCCCGGGGTGACAGGTGGAAACACCATATATTTT. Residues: CATNPGVTGGNTIYF.

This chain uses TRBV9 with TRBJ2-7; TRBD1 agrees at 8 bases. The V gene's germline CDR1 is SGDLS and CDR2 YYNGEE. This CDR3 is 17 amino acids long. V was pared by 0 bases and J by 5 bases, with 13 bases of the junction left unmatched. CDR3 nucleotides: TGTGCCAGCAGCGTAGCTACCAGGGGGCAGGGGGCCCACGAGCAGTACTTC. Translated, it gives CASSVATRGQGAHEQYF. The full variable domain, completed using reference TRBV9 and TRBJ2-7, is DSGVTQTPKHLITATGQRVTLRCSPRSGDLSVYWYQQSLDQGLQFLIQYYNGEERAKGNILERFSAQQFPDLHSELNLSSLELGDSALYFCASSVATRGQGAHEQYFGPGTRLTVT.

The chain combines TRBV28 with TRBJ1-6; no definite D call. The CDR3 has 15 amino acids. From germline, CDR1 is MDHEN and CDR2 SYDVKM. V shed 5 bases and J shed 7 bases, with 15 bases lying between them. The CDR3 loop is CASSIKNYWNSPLHF. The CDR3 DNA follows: TGTGCCAGCAGTATAAAGAACTATTGGAATTCACCCCTCCACTTT.